The 6 T cell receptor beta chains presented below share a single source sample, sequenced in a study of post-analysis software for immune sequencing data (dated by TCRdb to between 2015 and 2016). Library construction relied on PCR. Sequencing used an Illumina HiSeq 2500. Unique molecular identifiers were incorporated into TCR beta cDNA libraries to reduce PCR and sequencing biases. Starting from the raw public reads, TCRdb applied fastp trimming at Q25, assembled clones with MiXCR and retained in-frame beta chains. CDR3 protein sequences are deduplicated, and each keeps its most common genes and DNA. This sample holds about 770,000 distinct CDR3 sequences; about 43% were observed only once. The top ten constitute roughly 4.9% of the sample. What the research found in general, with its limitations: Significantly higher frequencies in patients than in controls were found for several TRBV segments, including TRBV5-6, TRBV5-1 and TRBV20-1.

Their antigens are not known. Material: blood. The source of these receptors is a girl aged 5 to 17 with multiple sclerosis.

The chain couples TRBV10-3 to TRBJ2-2, with a tentative D call TRBD1 (7 bases). The CDR3 sequence is 14 residues long. The germline V gene has CDR1 ENHRY and CDR2 SYGVKD. Trimming removed 3 bases from V and 3 bases from J, with 8 bases in between. CDR3 nucleotide sequence: TGTGCCATCAGTGACAGGGGGGACACCGGGGAGCTGTTTTTT. Translating it yields CAISDRGDTGELFF.

On this clonotype: The junction does not match germline at one end; this may be a read error. This chain links TRBV27 with TRBJ2-5; 10 nucleotides agree with TRBD2. Looked up from germline, CDR1 is MNHEY and CDR2 is SMNVEV (reference sequence). The CDR3 length is 18 residues. CDR3 sequence reads: CASRRTSGGPPYQGTQYF. The CDR3 DNA sequence: TGTGCCAGCAGACGGACTAGCGGAGGCCCCCCGTACCAAGGGACCCAGTACTTC.

J is TRBJ2-3 and V is TRBV7-2, with 10 bases aligning to TRBD2. The CDR3 covers 16 residues. V lost 3 bases and J lost 4; bases outside the gene matches: 7. Germline V gene lookup returns CDR1 SGHTA and CDR2 FQGNSA. The CDR3 loop reads CASSLAGTSVSDTQYF. DNA of the CDR3: TGTGCCAGCAGCTTGGCCGGGACTAGCGTATCAGATACGCAGTATTTT.

This clonotype was found a few times. J is TRBJ2-5 and V is TRBV28; 11 positions match TRBD1. This CDR3 has 16 amino acids. After removal of 5 bases from V and 6 bases from J, the junction contained 11 bases not matched to a gene. Germline-derived CDR1 and CDR2 are MDHEN and SYDVKM. The CDR3, as DNA: TGTGCCAGCAGTCTGGCCGGGACAGGGGGGAGGAAGACCCAGTACTTC. It is translated as CASSLAGTGGRKTQYF.

This clonotype has more than one count but fewer than ten. The rearrangement links TRBV10-3 to TRBJ1-1, with D tentatively TRBD1 (6 bases). Trimming removed 6 bases at V and 1 base at J, with 12 bases between. The CDR3 covers 14 residues. Germline assignment: CDR1 ENHRY and CDR2 SYGVKD. The CDR3 protein is CAISNRDTNTEAFF. DNA of the CDR3: TGTGCCATCAGCAACCGGGACACGAACACTGAAGCTTTCTTT.

The sample holds a few counts of this clonotype. The rearrangement links TRBV27 to TRBJ2-3, with TRBD2 matching over 10 bases. The J segment lost 4 bases and the V segment lost 5 bases, leaving 9 bases of the junction unmatched. The CDR3 has 16 amino acids. Germline CDR1 MNHEY, CDR2 SMNVEV (reference sequence). CDR3 bases: TGTGCCAGCAGTCCCCTAGCGGGAGTCGATCCAGATACGCAGTATTTT. Protein sequence: CASSPLAGVDPDTQYF.